This T cell receptor beta chain comes out of a study of cytomegalovirus exposure and HLA in healthy donors. Study at large: Genetic ancestry analysis placed under 90% of the 400 or so donors that were genotyped in the Caucasian-associated cluster.

Trimming pared 0 bases from V and 3 bases from J, leaving 11 bases between. Germline CDR1 is KGHSY and CDR2 is FQNENV. The CDR3 length is 15 residues. To note about this clone: Antigen specificity is unknown.

The primer mix had 60 Vbeta and 13 Jbeta primers. Clones were sequenced by immunoSEQ multiplex PCR, and TCRdb holds only the in-frame ones, with some missing. Here the sample spans 180,000 or so clones, roughly 88% being singletons. Findings and caveats of the study: The authors listed some 150 TCR beta chains as cytomegalovirus-associated. What TCR beta sequences reportedly achieved was accurate prediction of HLA-A and HLA-B alleles in most subjects.

The receptor's source is a young man in good health and CMV-seropositive. The sample consisted of PBMCs. V gene TRBV16 combines with J gene TRBJ1-2; D might be TRBD1 (6 bases). CDR3 amino acids: CASSQSRAGDYGYTF. CDR3 DNA: TGTGCCAGCAGCCAATCTCGGGCAGGGGACTATGGCTACACCTTC.